Following are 31 T cell receptor beta chains from one sample sequenced in a study of cytomegalovirus exposure and HLA in healthy donors. Data came from immunoSEQ multiplex PCR; TCRdb stores just in-frame clones and leaves some out. The table lists 150,000 to 200,000 clones, approximately 89% of them singletons, with about 7.7% in the top ten. Material for sequencing was PBMCs. The receptors originated from a man aged 25-45 years in good health and CMV-seropositive.

The V call is TRBV19, the J call TRBJ2-7; 7 nucleotides match TRBD1. This CDR3 has 14 residues. Germline V gene lookup returns CDR1 LNHDA and CDR2 SQIVND (reference sequence). J gave up 7 bases and V 10 bases, and 16 bases lay outside the gene matches. This chain's CDR3 is CATGGEQGMGEQYF. In DNA, the CDR3 is TGTGCCACAGGGGGTGAGCAGGGGATGGGTGAGCAGTACTTC.

The chain has TRBV29-1 and TRBJ2-7; TRBD1 or TRBD2 may be the D gene (5 bases each). Germline loops: CDR1 SQVTM, CDR2 ANQGSEA. CDR3 length equals 11 residues. Trimming took 1 base from V and 8 from J, leaving 9 bases between them. CDR3 loop: CSVEVGTKQYF. The CDR3 DNA is TGCAGCGTTGAAGTAGGGACGAAGCAGTACTTC.

The V call is TRBV7-9, the J call TRBJ1-4; D may be TRBD1 (5 bases). Germline CDR1 reads SEHNR; CDR2 reads FQNEAQ (reference sequence). V shed 4 bases and J shed 1 base, with 16 bases lying between them. This CDR3 has 17 amino acids. CDR3 amino acids: CASSSYDSRGTNEKLFF. The CDR3 nucleotides are TGTGCCAGCAGCTCATACGACAGTAGGGGAACTAATGAAAAACTGTTTTTT.

This chain uses TRBV30 with TRBJ1-6; 12 bases fit TRBD1. This CDR3 has 16 residues. The germline CDR1 and CDR2 sequences are GTSNPN and SVGIG (reference sequence). The V and J ends lost 0 bases and 7 bases, in that order; junction bases with no gene match: 4. CDR3 DNA sequence: TGTGCCTGGAGTGTACTGGGACAGGGGGCGAATTCACCCCTCCACTTT. Protein product: CAWSVLGQGANSPLHF.

The chain joins TRBV9 to TRBJ1-6, with TRBD1 as a possible D gene (6 bases). Trimming stripped 5 bases from V and 8 bases from J, with 14 bases between. Germline CDR1 reads SGDLS; CDR2 reads YYNGEE. This CDR3 spans 14 amino acids. In DNA, the CDR3 is TGTGCCAGCAGGGGGGGGCAGGGTGATTCACCCCTCCACTTT. Translated: CASRGGQGDSPLHF. The full variable domain, in which reference TRBV9 and TRBJ1-6 provide the parts outside the CDR3, is DSGVTQTPKHLITATGQRVTLRCSPRSGDLSVYWYQQSLDQGLQFLIQYYNGEERAKGNILERFSAQQFPDLHSELNLSSLELGDSALYFCASRGGQGDSPLHFGNGTRLTVT.

The sample holds a few counts of this clone. This sequence joins TRBV28 and TRBJ1-1; unclear D gene. V lost 6 bases to trimming and J lost 1 base, with 3 bases between them. There are 11 residues in the CDR3. Germline V gene sequence: CDR1 MDHEN, CDR2 SYDVKM. The CDR3: CASSTNTEAFF. The CDR3 DNA is TGTGCCAGCAGCACGAACACTGAAGCTTTCTTT.

This clone is a singleton in its sample. The chain joins TRBV7-2 to TRBJ2-1; D gene unclear. The CDR3 has 18 amino acids. Looked up from germline, CDR1 is SGHTA and CDR2 is FQGNSA. V lost 2 bases and J 6 bases, leaving 23 bases between the germline ends. The CDR3 DNA is TGTGCCAGCAGCTTATCAGGTTATCAGCAAAGAGGACGCAATGAGCAGTTCTTC. Protein product: CASSLSGYQQRGRNEQFF.

The chain joins TRBV7-7 to TRBJ2-5; TRBD2 is a possible D gene (7 bases). CDR1 and CDR2 (germline): SSHAT, FNYEAQ (reference sequence). V lost 6 bases to trimming and J lost 2 bases, with 16 bases between them. CDR3 size: 15 residues. CDR3 DNA: TGTGCCAGCAGTTTGGGGGGGACACCTCAAGAGACCCAGTACTTC. Residues: CASSLGGTPQETQYF. The full variable domain, in which reference TRBV7-7 and TRBJ2-5 provide the parts outside the CDR3, is GAGVSQSPRYKVTKRGQDVTLRCDPISSHATLYWYQQALGQGPEFLTYFNYEAQPDKSGLPSDRFSAERPEGSISTLTIQRTEQRDSAMYRCASSLGGTPQETQYFGPGTRLLVL.

The chain has TRBV11-3 and TRBJ2-6; D is unclear. The germline V gene has CDR1 SGHNT and CDR2 YENEEA. V dropped 5 bases and J dropped 4 bases, with 9 bases sitting between them. The CDR3 is 14 residues long. As DNA, the CDR3 is TGTGCCAGCAGCCGGGCGGTAGGGGCCAACGTCCTGACTTTC. Translation: CASSRAVGANVLTF.

The V gene is TRBV7-3, the J gene TRBJ1-2; D uncertain. Per germline, CDR1 SGHTA and CDR2 FQGTGA. V lost 6 bases and J lost 6, with 17 bases in between. This CDR3 is 14 amino acids long. The CDR3 sequence is CASRKSTNEHGYTF. The DNA for the CDR3 is TGTGCCAGCAGGAAAAGTACCAACGAGCATGGCTACACCTTC.

This chain connects TRBV19 to TRBJ2-7, with D tentatively TRBD1 or TRBD2 (5 bases each). The V gene's germline CDR1 is LNHDA and CDR2 SQIVND (reference sequence). The V end lost 6 bases, the J end lost 5 bases, and 11 bases lay between the germline ends. The CDR3 is made up of 12 amino acids. DNA of the CDR3: TGTGCCAGTAGCGAGGGGTCCAACGAGCAGTACTTC. Its translation is CASSEGSNEQYF.

This clone was seen just once. The V call is TRBV30, the J call TRBJ2-7, with D uncertain. The V gene lost 3 bases and the J gene lost 6 bases, with 9 bases spanning the gap. The CDR3 runs to 11 residues. CDR1 and CDR2 from the germline V gene are GTSNPN and SVGIG (reference sequence). CDR3 protein: CAWRGFGEQYF. In nucleotides, the CDR3 is TGTGCCTGGAGGGGGTTCGGCGAGCAGTACTTC.

This rearrangement joins TRBV5-1 to TRBJ1-1; maybe TRBD1 (5 bases). The germline CDR1 and CDR2 sequences are SGHRS and YFSETQ. V was pared by 4 bases and J by 1 base, with 17 bases between. This CDR3 contains 16 residues. DNA for the CDR3: TGCGCCAGCAGCACTAGCGTACAGGATTCGAACACTGAAGCTTTCTTT. Its translation: CASSTSVQDSNTEAFF.

The chain carries TRBV4-1 and TRBJ2-7; 7 positions match TRBD2. V lost 1 base to trimming and J lost 1 base; unmatched junction nucleotides: 7. The length of the CDR3 is 16 residues. Looked up from germline, CDR1 is MGHRA and CDR2 is YSYEKL. CDR3 residues: CASSQGSPSGSYEQYF. CDR3 in DNA: TGCGCCAGCAGCCAAGGGTCCCCTAGCGGATCCTACGAGCAGTACTTC.

This clone was observed a few times. The chain carries TRBV19 and TRBJ1-1; 7 nucleotides agree with TRBD1. The CDR3 is made up of 14 amino acids. Trimming cost V 5 bases and J 0 bases; bases outside gene matches: 3. The germline V gene has CDR1 LNHDA and CDR2 SQIVND (reference sequence). Here the CDR3 DNA reads TGTGCCAGTAGTCCCGGGACAGTGAACACTGAAGCTTTCTTT. Translated: CASSPGTVNTEAFF.

J is TRBJ2-3 and V is TRBV9; 8 bases agree with TRBD2. The ends lost 3 bases at V and 3 bases at J; junction bases unmatched: 9. Germline CDR1 reads SGDLS; CDR2 reads YYNGEE. The CDR3 is 16 residues long. This CDR3 reads CASSAAGTSFTDTQYF. CDR3 nucleotides: TGTGCCAGCAGCGCTGCCGGGACTAGTTTTACAGATACGCAGTATTTT.

This clone appeared a few times. The chain couples TRBV27 to TRBJ1-5; 10 bases match TRBD1. V shed 2 bases, J shed 5 bases, and the junction held 12 bases outside the gene matches. Germline lookup yields CDR1 MNHEY and CDR2 SMNVEV (reference sequence). The CDR3 is 18 amino acids. The CDR3, as DNA: TGTGCCAGCAGTTTAAGGGGACAGGGGCCTCCTTCGTATCAGCCCCAGCATTTT. It translates to CASSLRGQGPPSYQPQHF.

The V call is TRBV7-9, the J call TRBJ2-2, with D possibly called TRBD1 or TRBD2 (5 bases each). Trimming cost V 5 bases and J 11 bases, with 24 bases left between them. This CDR3 region has 16 residues. Germline V lookup: CDR1 SEHNR, CDR2 FQNEAQ (reference sequence). The CDR3 loop is CASSTGRLRALNELFF. DNA of the CDR3: TGTGCCAGCAGCACGGGACGCCTTAGGGCGTTGAATGAGCTGTTTTTT.

The rearrangement uses TRBV4-3 and TRBJ2-1; D is unclear. The V gene's germline CDR1 is LGHNA and CDR2 YSLEER. The CDR3 has 15 amino acids. V lost 4 bases and J 0 bases, leaving 10 bases between the germline ends. The CDR3 sequence: CASSLGLGSYNEQFF. The CDR3 DNA reads as TGCGCCAGCAGCCTCGGGTTAGGCTCCTACAATGAGCAGTTCTTC.

V usage is TRBV28 and J usage is TRBJ2-5; no firm D call. V shed 7 bases and J shed 5 bases, with 17 bases lying between them. This CDR3 has 14 residues. Germline V gene sequence: CDR1 MDHEN, CDR2 SYDVKM. The CDR3 DNA sequence: TGTGCCAGCACCCTACGGCCCTTCTGGGAGACCCAGTACTTC. Amino acid sequence: CASTLRPFWETQYF.

The chain combines TRBV11-2 with TRBJ2-7; no firm D call. Germline CDR1 is SGHAT and CDR2 is FQNNGV. The CDR3 has 11 residues. The V end lost 5 bases, the J end lost 7 bases, and 9 bases lay between the germline ends. The CDR3 protein is CASSPGAEQYF. DNA of the CDR3: TGTGCCAGCAGCCCCGGCGCGGAGCAGTACTTC.

A single count supports this clone. The V and J genes are TRBV7-2 and TRBJ2-3, with no clear D. CDR1 is SGHTA, CDR2 FQGNSA, per germline. V shed 5 bases and J shed 5 bases, with 11 bases lying between them. This CDR3 has 13 amino acids. DNA of the CDR3: TGTGCCAGCAGCGAGCCCTGGGGAGATACGCAGTATTTT. It yields the protein CASSEPWGDTQYF.

This chain links TRBV9 with TRBJ2-5, with a weak D call TRBD1 (5 bases). This CDR3 contains 15 residues. V lost 0 bases and J lost 2, with 11 bases in between. Germline assignment: CDR1 SGDLS and CDR2 YYNGEE. CDR3 protein: CASSVGTQGQETQYF. DNA of the CDR3: TGTGCCAGCAGCGTAGGCACCCAGGGTCAAGAGACCCAGTACTTC.

This chain uses TRBV5-1 with TRBJ2-1; 9 nucleotides align to TRBD2. Germline V lookup: CDR1 SGHRS, CDR2 YFSETQ. This CDR3 is built from 17 residues. Germline trimming cut 0 bases from V and 7 bases from J; bases unmatched to any gene: 11. CDR3 sequence (DNA): TGCGCCAGCAGCTTGGAATCTGCTAGCGGGATAGGTAATGAGCAGTTCTTC. Residues: CASSLESASGIGNEQFF.

The chain is built from TRBV9 and TRBJ2-7; a weak D match, TRBD1 (6 bases). The ends were cut back, 0 bases at V and 2 bases at J, with 12 bases in the middle. CDR3 length: 15 amino acids. Germline CDR1 and CDR2: SGDLS and YYNGEE. The CDR3 coding sequence is TGTGCCAGCAGCGTAGAACAGGGCAGCACCTACGAGCAGTACTTC. Translating gives CASSVEQGSTYEQYF.

The chain is built from TRBV2 and TRBJ1-5; D is ambiguous. This CDR3 is built from 14 residues. With 5 bases removed from V and 2 bases from J, the gap between germline ends came to 10 bases. Germline CDR1 and CDR2: SNHLY and FYNNEI. CDR3 in DNA: TGTGCCAGCAGTTCCCGAGGTGGCAATCAGCCCCAGCATTTT. It yields the protein CASSSRGGNQPQHF. The full variable domain, completed using reference TRBV2 and TRBJ1-5, is EPEVTQTPSHQVTQMGQEVILRCVPISNHLYFYWYRQILGQKVEFLVSFYNNEISEKSEIFDDQFSVERPDGSNFTLKIRSTKLEDSAMYFCASSSRGGNQPQHFGDGTRLSIL.

This sequence joins TRBV25-1 and TRBJ2-7, with 7 bases fitting TRBD1. The germline V gene encodes CDR1 MGHDK and CDR2 SYGVNS. V lost 10 bases, J lost 6 bases, and 12 bases stayed unmatched. The CDR3 loop spans 13 amino acids. CDR3 residues: CAKRDSATSEQYF. As DNA, the CDR3 is TGTGCCAAACGGGACAGCGCCACCTCCGAGCAGTACTTC.

The chain is built from TRBV6-5 and TRBJ1-2, with TRBD1 matching 8 bases. The CDR3 consists of 14 residues. Losses at the gene ends were 2 bases for V and 4 bases for J; bases not matched to a gene: 3. Germline V gives CDR1 MNHEY, CDR2 SVGAGI. CDR3 sequence: CASSYRQGTYGYTF. As DNA, the CDR3 is TGTGCCAGCAGTTACCGACAGGGGACCTATGGCTACACCTTC.

This clone was seen more than once but under ten times. This chain uses TRBV19 with TRBJ1-2, with D possibly being TRBD1 (6 bases). Trimming pared 10 bases from V and 4 bases from J, leaving 28 bases between. The CDR3 loop spans 17 amino acids. Per the germline V gene, CDR1 is LNHDA and CDR2 is SQIVND (reference sequence). CDR3 residues: CATNTQAGRGFPYGYTF. The DNA for the CDR3 is TGTGCCACCAACACCCAAGCGGGCAGGGGCTTCCCCTATGGCTACACCTTC.

Only a few counts were recorded for this clone. The rearrangement uses TRBV10-2 and TRBJ2-7; tentative D call: TRBD1 (5 bases). The CDR3 has 17 amino acids. Germline V gives CDR1 WSHSY, CDR2 SAAADI. The V and J ends lost 3 bases and 1 base respectively, with 19 bases between them. CDR3 in DNA: TGCGCCAGCAGTGATAGACAGTACCAAACTTTATCCTACGAGCAGTACTTC. It specifies CASSDRQYQTLSYEQYF.

The chain combines TRBV6-5 with TRBJ2-3; D gene ambiguous. Trimming left V 4 bases short and J 2 bases short, with 10 bases between. Germline CDR1 reads MNHEY; CDR2 reads SVGAGI. The CDR3 consists of 14 residues. CDR3 region: CASSFSSFTDTQYF. The CDR3, as DNA: TGTGCCAGCAGTTTTTCAAGTTTCACAGATACGCAGTATTTT.